One sample yielded the 28 T cell receptor beta chains listed below, sequenced in a study of blood T cell repertoires in COVID-19. Measured with immunoSEQ multiplex PCR; TCRdb has only the in-frame clones, and not every one. Here the sample spans about 480,000 clones, about 89% being singletons. The sequenced material came from peripheral blood. The receptors were sampled from a woman in her fifties or sixties with COVID-19, enrolled during active disease.

This clone has more than one count but fewer than ten. The rearrangement links TRBV6-6 to TRBJ1-3; no clear D gene. The ends were cut back, 6 bases at V and 0 bases at J, with 9 bases in the middle. This CDR3 is built from 14 residues. The V gene's germline CDR1 is MNHNY and CDR2 SVGAGI (reference sequence). The CDR3 loop reads CASREDLSGNTIYF. Written as DNA, the CDR3 is TGTGCCAGCAGGGAGGACCTCTCTGGAAACACCATATATTTT.

The chain is built from TRBV6-1 and TRBJ2-4, with 7 bases identical to TRBD1. V lost 3 bases to trimming and J lost 8 bases; unmatched junction nucleotides: 4. The CDR3 totals 13 residues. The germline CDR1 and CDR2 sequences are MNHNS and SASEGT. The CDR3 here is CASSDYRGDIQYF. The CDR3 DNA reads TGTGCCAGCAGTGATTACAGGGGTGACATTCAGTACTTC.

The J gene is TRBJ2-4, the V gene TRBV10-3; TRBD1 matches at 10 bases. Trimming cost V 6 bases and J 1 base; bases outside gene matches: 6. Germline V gene data show CDR1 as ENHRY and CDR2 as SYGVKD. This CDR3 contains 16 residues. The CDR3 protein is CAIRGTGDAAKNIQYF. In nucleotides, the CDR3 is TGTGCCATCAGGGGGACAGGGGACGCGGCCAAAAACATTCAGTACTTC.

There are a few counts of this clone. V usage is TRBV6-2 or TRBV6-3 and J usage is TRBJ1-1, with D tentatively TRBD1 (6 bases). Germline V lookup: CDR1 MNHEY, CDR2 SVGEGT. The CDR3 is 17 amino acids. The V end was cut by 7 bases, the J end by 5 bases, with 26 bases between. The CDR3 DNA follows: TGTGCCAGCATCCCCGTGGGGGCAGGGTTGAGGAGAACTGAAGCTTTCTTT. Translated, it gives CASIPVGAGLRRTEAFF.

CDR3 loop: CASSYSRGAEGYTF. CDR3 nucleotide sequence: TGCGCCAGCAGCTATTCTCGGGGGGCTGAAGGCTACACCTTC. V gene TRBV5-1 combines with J gene TRBJ1-2; a weak D match, TRBD1 (6 bases). V lost 3 bases and J lost 8, with 17 bases in between. Germline values: CDR1 SGHRS, CDR2 YFSETQ. The CDR3 runs 14 residues. Looking up the rest from reference TRBV5-1 and TRBJ1-2 gives the full variable domain: KAGVTQTPRYLIKTRGQQVTLSCSPISGHRSVSWYQQTPGQGLQFLFEYFSETQRNKGNFPGRFSGRQFSNSRSEMNVSTLELGDSALYLCASSYSRGAEGYTFGSGTRLTVV.

The chain recombines TRBV6-5 with TRBJ1-6; maybe TRBD1 (6 bases). The CDR3 covers 15 residues. Trimming took 6 bases from V and 7 from J, leaving 16 bases between them. The germline gives CDR1 MNHEY, CDR2 SVGAGI. The CDR3 nucleotides are TGTGCCAGCAGAAGGGGGTCCCCAGAAAATTCACCCCTCCACTTT. Protein: CASRRGSPENSPLHF.

The gene calls are TRBV6-5 and TRBJ2-1; TRBD1 matches 8 bases. Losses at the gene ends were 4 bases for V and 5 bases for J; bases not matched to a gene: 10. The CDR3 loop spans 16 amino acids. Germline CDR1 reads MNHEY; CDR2 reads SVGAGI. CDR3: CASSSLGQGHNNEQFF. For the CDR3, the DNA is TGTGCCAGCAGTTCCCTCGGACAGGGACACAACAATGAGCAGTTCTTC.

The chain has TRBV30 and TRBJ1-6; TRBD1 agrees at 7 bases. CDR1 and CDR2 (germline): GTSNPN, SVGIG (reference sequence). CDR3 length: 12 amino acids. Trimming at V came to 5 bases and at J to 7 bases, leaving 2 bases not matched to a gene. CDR3 sequence (DNA): TGTGCCTGGGAGGGGGCCAATTCACCCCTCCACTTT. This sequence encodes CAWEGANSPLHF.

The chain has TRBV3-1 (or the pseudogene TRBV3-2) and TRBJ1-5, with D tentatively TRBD1 (5 bases). In germline, CDR1 is LGHDT, CDR2 YNNKEL (reference sequence). V dropped 4 bases and J dropped 7 bases, with 17 bases sitting between them. The CDR3 is 15 amino acids. Here the CDR3 DNA reads TGTGCCAGCAGCCGCCGGGGGGGGGAGGAACAGCCCCAGCATTTT. Translating it yields CASSRRGGEEQPQHF.

This chain uses TRBV7-9 with TRBJ2-2; the D is unclear. The CDR3 has 14 amino acids. Trimming took 2 bases from V and 1 from J, leaving 5 bases between them. Germline-derived CDR1 and CDR2 are SEHNR and FQNEAQ (reference sequence). The CDR3 reads CASSLRVNTGELFF. In DNA, the CDR3 is TGTGCCAGCAGCTTACGGGTGAACACCGGGGAGCTGTTTTTT.

The V and J genes are TRBV9 and TRBJ1-1; TRBD1 agrees at 7 bases. V dropped 1 base and J dropped 4; count of bases not matched to a gene: 1. The length of the CDR3 is 13 residues. Germline CDR1 and CDR2: SGDLS and YYNGEE. CDR3 sequence reads: CASSVNRGTEAFF. In nucleotides, the CDR3 is TGTGCCAGCAGCGTAAACAGGGGCACTGAAGCTTTCTTT.

In its sample, this clone was seen once. The rearrangement joins TRBV18 to TRBJ1-1; D is unresolved. Trimming shortened V by 0 bases and J by 3 bases, and 11 bases separated the two germline ends. CDR1 is KGHSH and CDR2 is LQKENI in the germline V gene. CDR3 length equals 15 residues. This chain's CDR3 is CASSPPRVTDTEAFF. The CDR3 DNA is TGTGCCAGCTCACCACCGCGGGTCACGGACACTGAAGCTTTCTTT. Complete variable domain (other parts from reference TRBV18 and TRBJ1-1): NAGVMQNPRHLVRRRGQEARLRCSPMKGHSHVYWYRQLPEEGLKFMVYLQKENIIDESGMPKERFSAEFPKEGPSILRIQQVVRGDSAAYFCASSPPRVTDTEAFFGQGTRLTVV.

The chain uses TRBV24-1 and TRBJ2-3; a possible D gene is TRBD1 (6 bases). Germline lookup yields CDR1 KGHDR and CDR2 SFDVKD. The CDR3 has 15 amino acids. The V gene lost 4 bases and the J gene lost 5 bases, with 15 bases spanning the gap. The CDR3, as DNA: TGTGCCACCAGTGAATATCCAGGGGCTAGAGATACGCAGTATTTT. Encoded protein: CATSEYPGARDTQYF.

The V gene is TRBV3-1 (or the pseudogene TRBV3-2), the J gene TRBJ1-5; TRBD1 aligns across 9 bases. CDR1 and CDR2 from the germline V gene are LGHDT and YNNKEL (reference sequence). V shed 5 bases and J 7 bases; nucleotides not matched to a gene: 9. This CDR3 spans 15 amino acids. The CDR3 DNA is TGTGCCAGCAGCTCCACCCGGACAGGGGAACAGCCCCAGCATTTT. This codes for CASSSTRTGEQPQHF.

Worth noting for this clone: Other nucleotide sequences from this sample produce the same CDR3. The chain joins TRBV18 to TRBJ1-5; 8 bases map to TRBD1. Germline V gene lookup returns CDR1 KGHSH and CDR2 LQKENI. Losses at the gene ends were 6 bases for V and 1 base for J; bases not matched to a gene: 5. This CDR3 region has 15 residues. CDR3 nucleotides: TGTGCCAGCTCTCCGACAGGGGACAGCAATCAGCCCCAGCATTTT. Residues: CASSPTGDSNQPQHF.

A single count supports this clone. This chain uses TRBV7-2 with TRBJ2-3; the match to TRBD2 covers 7 bases. Losses at the gene ends were 6 bases for V and 5 bases for J; bases not matched to a gene: 11. This CDR3 spans 15 amino acids. Germline V CDR1 and CDR2: SGHTA, FQGNSA. In nucleotides, the CDR3 is TGTGCCAGCAGTTGGCGGGGGAAAGGAGAAGATACGCAGTATTTT. It specifies CASSWRGKGEDTQYF.

This sequence joins TRBV6-5 and TRBJ2-1, with a weak D call TRBD2 (6 bases). Looked up from germline, CDR1 is MNHEY and CDR2 is SVGAGI. The CDR3 contains 14 residues. V was trimmed by 4 bases and J by 6 bases, leaving 13 bases between them. The chain's CDR3 is CASSSFLEGNEQFF. For the CDR3, the DNA is TGTGCCAGCAGTTCCTTTCTGGAGGGCAATGAGCAGTTCTTC.

J is TRBJ1-6 and V is TRBV28, with 7 bases identical to TRBD1. V lost 3 bases to trimming and J lost 7 bases; unmatched junction nucleotides: 6. Germline loops: CDR1 MDHEN, CDR2 SYDVKM. There are 15 residues in the CDR3. The CDR3 bases are TGTGCCAGCAGTTTGCCGGACAGGCCAAATTCACCCCTCCACTTT. Amino acid sequence: CASSLPDRPNSPLHF.

The V gene is TRBV7-9, the J gene TRBJ1-6; D remains unclear. The CDR3 runs to 14 residues. The germline V gene has CDR1 SEHNR and CDR2 FQNEAQ (reference sequence). V lost 4 bases and J lost 6, with 10 bases in between. CDR3 nucleotide sequence: TGTGCCAGCAGCTATATACAGATTAATTCACCCCTCCACTTT. Translated, it gives CASSYIQINSPLHF.

The DNA of the CDR3 is TGTGCCAGCAGCCATTGGCGACAGGGGGCATTGGAGCAGTACTTC. Translation gives CASSHWRQGALEQYF. The chain couples TRBV14 to TRBJ2-7; 10 nucleotides align to TRBD1. The CDR3 spans 15 residues. The V and J ends lost 3 bases and 7 bases, in that order; junction bases with no gene match: 9. Germline-derived CDR1 and CDR2 are SGHDN and FVKESK.

This clone was counted a few times. This chain joins TRBV19 and TRBJ1-3, with 9 bases identical to TRBD1. The germline gives CDR1 LNHDA, CDR2 SQIVND (reference sequence). With 3 bases clipped from V and 6 bases from J, the junction kept 9 bases outside the gene matches. The CDR3 length is 16 residues. CDR3 amino acids: CASSIPPGQGENTIYF. The CDR3, as DNA: TGTGCCAGTAGTATCCCCCCGGGACAGGGTGAAAACACCATATATTTT.

This clone was observed a single time. The rearrangement uses TRBV11-1 and TRBJ2-7, with D perhaps matching TRBD1 (5 bases). CDR3 size: 15 residues. Trimming stripped 5 bases from V and 2 bases from J, with 16 bases between. CDR1 is SGHAT, CDR2 FQDESV, per germline (reference sequence). The CDR3 bases are TGTGCCAGCAGCCCTTCGCAGGGATTTACCTACGAGCAGTACTTC. The encoded protein is CASSPSQGFTYEQYF.

The chain uses TRBV4-2 and TRBJ2-2, with 10 bases fitting TRBD2. This CDR3 has 16 residues. The V gene end was trimmed by 0 bases and the J gene end by 4 bases; junction bases not matched to a gene: 2. Germline V gene data show CDR1 as LGHNA and CDR2 as YNFKEQ. In nucleotides, the CDR3 is TGTGCCAGCAGCCAAGATCAGCGGGGGGGCACCGGGGAGCTGTTTTTT. This encodes CASSQDQRGGTGELFF.

V is TRBV24-1 and J is TRBJ2-7; D gene unclear. V dropped 6 bases and J dropped 5 bases, with 22 bases sitting between them. The CDR3 has 16 residues. Germline lookup yields CDR1 KGHDR and CDR2 SFDVKD. CDR3 protein: CATSPVWVGWMDEQYF. DNA for the CDR3: TGTGCCACCAGTCCCGTATGGGTGGGCTGGATGGACGAGCAGTACTTC.

The genes are TRBV5-1 and TRBJ1-4, with 7 bases identical to TRBD1. The CDR3 covers 14 residues. Germline V gene data show CDR1 as SGHRS and CDR2 as YFSETQ. Trimming cost V 4 bases and J 7 bases; bases outside gene matches: 7. The CDR3 sequence: CASSQDRRGEKLFF. CDR3 nucleotides: TGCGCCAGCAGCCAGGACAGGCGGGGTGAAAAACTGTTTTTT.

The chain employs TRBV20-1 and TRBJ1-4; D gene unclear. The V gene lost 1 base and the J gene lost 10 bases, with 7 bases spanning the gap. CDR1 and CDR2 (germline): DFQATT, SNEGSKA (reference sequence). The CDR3 extends over 11 amino acids. The chain's CDR3 is CSARGPGKLFF. CDR3 nucleotides: TGCAGTGCTAGAGGGCCAGGAAAACTGTTTTTT.

The chain combines TRBV30 with TRBJ1-4; a possible D gene is TRBD1 (5 bases). Germline lookup yields CDR1 GTSNPN and CDR2 SVGIG (reference sequence). With 2 bases removed from V and 4 bases from J, the gap between germline ends came to 11 bases. The CDR3 totals 14 residues. DNA for the CDR3: TGTGCCTGGAGTCGAAGACAGCATAATGAAAAACTGTTTTTT. It yields the protein CAWSRRQHNEKLFF. The entire variable domain, with the rest obtained from reference TRBV30 and TRBJ1-4, is as follows: SQTIHQWPATLVQPVGSPLSLECTVEGTSNPNLYWYRQAAGRGLQLLFYSVGIGQISSEVPQNLSASRPQDRQFILSSKKLLLSDSGFYLCAWSRRQHNEKLFFGSGTQLSVL.

This sequence joins TRBV29-1 and TRBJ2-6; no reliable D call. Per the germline V gene, CDR1 is SQVTM and CDR2 is ANQGSEA. This CDR3 has 16 residues. V shed 0 bases and J shed 1 base, with 10 bases lying between them. CDR3 amino acids: CSVEDFWQSGANVLTF. The CDR3 DNA reads as TGCAGCGTTGAAGATTTTTGGCAGTCTGGGGCCAACGTCCTGACTTTC.